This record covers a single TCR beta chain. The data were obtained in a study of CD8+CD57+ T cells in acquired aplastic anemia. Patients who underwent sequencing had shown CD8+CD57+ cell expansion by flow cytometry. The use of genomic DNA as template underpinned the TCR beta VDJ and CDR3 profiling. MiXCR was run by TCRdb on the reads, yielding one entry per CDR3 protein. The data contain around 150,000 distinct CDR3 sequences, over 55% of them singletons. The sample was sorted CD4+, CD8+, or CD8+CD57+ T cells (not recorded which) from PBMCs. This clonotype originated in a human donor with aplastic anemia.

CDR3 nucleotide sequence: TGCGCCAGCAGCTTCTTGCGGGGGTCCGGGGAGCTGTTTTTT. This codes for CASSFLRGSGELFF. The chain joins TRBV5-1 to TRBJ2-2; 7 bases match TRBD2. CDR1 is SGHRS, CDR2 YFSETQ, per germline. The V segment lost 2 bases and the J segment 6 bases; nucleotides outside the gene matches: 4. The CDR3 contains 14 residues.